This TCR beta chain appears in the sequencing data of a study of a mutant IDH1 vaccine in newly diagnosed glioma. About the study: Males made up about 60% and females around 38% of treated patients, whose mean age was roughly 40 years. Previous treatment comprised radiotherapy, temozolomide, or both, mostly both.

The germline gives CDR1 SNHLY, CDR2 FYNNEI. The CDR3 length is 14 residues. The V end lost 7 bases, the J end lost 4 bases, and 16 bases lay between the germline ends. Time point meaning: baseline, week 1 (first vaccination visit). Treatment denoted: pre-vaccination baseline after standard-of-care therapy. Each of the donors came in with new WHO grade 3 or 4 astrocytomas that were IDH1-mutant and ATRX-lost. TCRdb's table, derived via immunoSEQ multiplex PCR, lists solely in-frame clones and lacks some. Of some 90,000 clones listed, over 75% are singletons. The receptor was isolated from a middle-aged man with glioma. Some clones in this sample may be carry-over from other donors' samples. The gene calls are TRBV2 and TRBJ2-5; D is perhaps TRBD1 or TRBD2 (5 bases each). Sequenced here: PBMCs, sampled from a glioma patient treated with radiotherapy, temozolomide or both. CDR3 bases: TGTGCCAGCAACCTCCGCCGGGGCCCAGAGACCCAGTACTTC. Amino acids: CASNLRRGPETQYF.